A selection of T cell receptor beta chains follows, all from one sample in a study of human T cells and chemical hapten exposure. TCRdb itself ran the RACE reads through MiXCR, one entry per CDR3 protein. The repertoire consists of tens of thousands of distinct CDR3 sequences, with about a tenth occurring once and the leading ten covering 2% to 2.5%. The material sequenced was whole blood, taken in connection with sensitization to the hapten diphenylcyclopropenone (DPC). The origin of the receptors is a woman aged 25 to 39 with alopecia areata. Some clones in this sample may be carry-over from other donors' samples. Each CDR3 is given without its conserved first and last residue.

TRBV6-2/TRBV6-3,TRBJ1-1,ASSTPFGLLNTEAF
TRBV5-1,TRBJ1-4,ASSQQGSGEKLF
TRBV5-5,TRBJ1-1,ASSIGPGGLNTEAF
TRBV20-1,TRBJ2-7,SAFRGQDYEQY
TRBV9,TRBJ2-7,ASSVASSSYEQY
TRBV28,TRBJ2-7,ASSSPGLAGGRQGQY
TRBV29-1,TRBJ2-3,SASIRSQY
TRBV6-5,TRBJ1-3,ASRQRTVGSGNTIY
TRBV7-2,TRBJ1-1,ASSQTWTEAF
TRBV7-6,TRBJ2-1,ASSPMGTGHNEQF
TRBV7-9,TRBJ2-7,ASSLGFRVY
TRBV9,TRBJ1-1,ASSPWTGLETEAF
TRBV27,TRBJ2-3,ASNPGRRLGDTQY
TRBV5-1,TRBJ2-1,ASSLASIGNEQF
TRBV28,TRBJ2-3,ASSSSWVTDTQY
TRBV7-2,TRBJ1-5,ASSPQGNQPQH
TRBV15,TRBJ1-1,ATSKGRGYTEAF
TRBV9,TRBJ2-3,ASSVDRTDTQY
TRBV19,TRBJ2-7,ASRVSPMDSYEQY
TRBV29-1,TRBJ1-3,SVLTGDSRNTIY
TRBV7-2,TRBJ2-3,ASSPQSGSTNTQY
TRBV3-1,TRBJ1-1,ASSPETMNTEAF
TRBV12-3/TRBV12-4,TRBJ1-2,ARTRQGPDGYT
TRBV7-8,TRBJ2-2,ASSWSRNLNTGELF
TRBV7-9,TRBJ2-1,ASSFIAGSYNEQF
TRBV28,TRBJ2-5,ASGGRPETQY
TRBV29-1,TRBJ2-5,SVEDHSPSQETQY
TRBV28,TRBJ2-7,ASSLWSPVSYEQY
TRBV3-1,TRBJ2-3,ASSPGGAERDTQY
TRBV6-2/TRBV6-3,TRBJ1-6,ASSYSNPATARSPLH
TRBV29-1,TRBJ2-7,SAIGTGVYEQY
TRBV6-6,TRBJ2-1,ASSPRHSASIEQF
TRBV12-3/TRBV12-4,TRBJ2-7,ASSLAFGSEQY
TRBV7-3,TRBJ2-3,ASSPQTASTDTQY
TRBV29-1,TRBJ1-2,SVDSGDGGYT
TRBV11-3,TRBJ2-3,ASSLGQGDTDTQY
TRBV30,TRBJ2-7,AWSGTALSYEQY
TRBV5-5,TRBJ1-1,ASSLGPGINTEAF
TRBV30,TRBJ2-6,AWGPGVLT
TRBV5-1,TRBJ2-1,ASILGSGPRDNEQF
TRBV6-1,TRBJ2-5,ASSEPGQGFETQY
TRBV11-2,TRBJ2-7,ASSFTYEQY
TRBV7-2,TRBJ2-3,ASSPQQGASTDTQY
TRBV3-1,TRBJ1-1,ASSQDVPGTEAF
TRBV18,TRBJ1-2,ASSKQGDYGYT
TRBV20-1,TRBJ2-1,SARRPTDYNEQF
TRBV27,TRBJ2-3,ASSLLTSLAGPSTDTQY
TRBV13,TRBJ2-7,ASSSSRERQREGKDYEQY
TRBV21-1,TRBJ1-5,ASSTCSGNWGNQPQH
TRBV11-2,TRBJ1-6,ASSLTATNSPLH
TRBV27,TRBJ1-2,ASSFGKNYGYT
TRBV28,TRBJ2-6,ASRSPGNSGANVLT
TRBV7-9,TRBJ2-1,ASSPVLQSSYNEQF
TRBV14,TRBJ2-3,ASSQTRGTQY
TRBV14,TRBJ1-6,ASSQGEYSYNSPLH
TRBV29-1,TRBJ2-5,SVDGGLETQY